This T cell receptor (beta chain) emerged from a study of blood T cell repertoires in COVID-19. Study-wide background: Acute-phase and convalescent COVID-19 samples originated in the United States, Italy and Spain. Nucleic acid was either cDNA or gDNA, and it came from T cells, B-cell-depleted T cells, or PBMCs.

Germline loops: CDR1 LGHDT, CDR2 YNNKEL (reference sequence). Trimming shortened V by 4 bases and J by 4 bases, and 10 bases separated the two germline ends. The CDR3 runs to 13 residues. Study processing details: Counts of nucleated cells, estimated from reference gene primer amplification, were obtained. TCRdb's copy holds only in-frame clones and misses some; the assay was immunoSEQ multiplex PCR. The D gene and trimming were derived from the DNA, and the V and J assignments and clone size from that table. The sample includes 78,000 or so clones, approximately 80% of them seen just once. The chain employs TRBV3-1 (or the pseudogene TRBV3-2) and TRBJ1-1; D is undetermined. This clonotype was sampled from a man older than 75 with acute or convalescent COVID-19. Sequenced sample: peripheral blood. CDR3 nucleotide sequence: TGTGCCAGCAGCCTACAACGGGGCACTGAAGCTTTCTTT. Its protein product is CASSLQRGTEAFF.